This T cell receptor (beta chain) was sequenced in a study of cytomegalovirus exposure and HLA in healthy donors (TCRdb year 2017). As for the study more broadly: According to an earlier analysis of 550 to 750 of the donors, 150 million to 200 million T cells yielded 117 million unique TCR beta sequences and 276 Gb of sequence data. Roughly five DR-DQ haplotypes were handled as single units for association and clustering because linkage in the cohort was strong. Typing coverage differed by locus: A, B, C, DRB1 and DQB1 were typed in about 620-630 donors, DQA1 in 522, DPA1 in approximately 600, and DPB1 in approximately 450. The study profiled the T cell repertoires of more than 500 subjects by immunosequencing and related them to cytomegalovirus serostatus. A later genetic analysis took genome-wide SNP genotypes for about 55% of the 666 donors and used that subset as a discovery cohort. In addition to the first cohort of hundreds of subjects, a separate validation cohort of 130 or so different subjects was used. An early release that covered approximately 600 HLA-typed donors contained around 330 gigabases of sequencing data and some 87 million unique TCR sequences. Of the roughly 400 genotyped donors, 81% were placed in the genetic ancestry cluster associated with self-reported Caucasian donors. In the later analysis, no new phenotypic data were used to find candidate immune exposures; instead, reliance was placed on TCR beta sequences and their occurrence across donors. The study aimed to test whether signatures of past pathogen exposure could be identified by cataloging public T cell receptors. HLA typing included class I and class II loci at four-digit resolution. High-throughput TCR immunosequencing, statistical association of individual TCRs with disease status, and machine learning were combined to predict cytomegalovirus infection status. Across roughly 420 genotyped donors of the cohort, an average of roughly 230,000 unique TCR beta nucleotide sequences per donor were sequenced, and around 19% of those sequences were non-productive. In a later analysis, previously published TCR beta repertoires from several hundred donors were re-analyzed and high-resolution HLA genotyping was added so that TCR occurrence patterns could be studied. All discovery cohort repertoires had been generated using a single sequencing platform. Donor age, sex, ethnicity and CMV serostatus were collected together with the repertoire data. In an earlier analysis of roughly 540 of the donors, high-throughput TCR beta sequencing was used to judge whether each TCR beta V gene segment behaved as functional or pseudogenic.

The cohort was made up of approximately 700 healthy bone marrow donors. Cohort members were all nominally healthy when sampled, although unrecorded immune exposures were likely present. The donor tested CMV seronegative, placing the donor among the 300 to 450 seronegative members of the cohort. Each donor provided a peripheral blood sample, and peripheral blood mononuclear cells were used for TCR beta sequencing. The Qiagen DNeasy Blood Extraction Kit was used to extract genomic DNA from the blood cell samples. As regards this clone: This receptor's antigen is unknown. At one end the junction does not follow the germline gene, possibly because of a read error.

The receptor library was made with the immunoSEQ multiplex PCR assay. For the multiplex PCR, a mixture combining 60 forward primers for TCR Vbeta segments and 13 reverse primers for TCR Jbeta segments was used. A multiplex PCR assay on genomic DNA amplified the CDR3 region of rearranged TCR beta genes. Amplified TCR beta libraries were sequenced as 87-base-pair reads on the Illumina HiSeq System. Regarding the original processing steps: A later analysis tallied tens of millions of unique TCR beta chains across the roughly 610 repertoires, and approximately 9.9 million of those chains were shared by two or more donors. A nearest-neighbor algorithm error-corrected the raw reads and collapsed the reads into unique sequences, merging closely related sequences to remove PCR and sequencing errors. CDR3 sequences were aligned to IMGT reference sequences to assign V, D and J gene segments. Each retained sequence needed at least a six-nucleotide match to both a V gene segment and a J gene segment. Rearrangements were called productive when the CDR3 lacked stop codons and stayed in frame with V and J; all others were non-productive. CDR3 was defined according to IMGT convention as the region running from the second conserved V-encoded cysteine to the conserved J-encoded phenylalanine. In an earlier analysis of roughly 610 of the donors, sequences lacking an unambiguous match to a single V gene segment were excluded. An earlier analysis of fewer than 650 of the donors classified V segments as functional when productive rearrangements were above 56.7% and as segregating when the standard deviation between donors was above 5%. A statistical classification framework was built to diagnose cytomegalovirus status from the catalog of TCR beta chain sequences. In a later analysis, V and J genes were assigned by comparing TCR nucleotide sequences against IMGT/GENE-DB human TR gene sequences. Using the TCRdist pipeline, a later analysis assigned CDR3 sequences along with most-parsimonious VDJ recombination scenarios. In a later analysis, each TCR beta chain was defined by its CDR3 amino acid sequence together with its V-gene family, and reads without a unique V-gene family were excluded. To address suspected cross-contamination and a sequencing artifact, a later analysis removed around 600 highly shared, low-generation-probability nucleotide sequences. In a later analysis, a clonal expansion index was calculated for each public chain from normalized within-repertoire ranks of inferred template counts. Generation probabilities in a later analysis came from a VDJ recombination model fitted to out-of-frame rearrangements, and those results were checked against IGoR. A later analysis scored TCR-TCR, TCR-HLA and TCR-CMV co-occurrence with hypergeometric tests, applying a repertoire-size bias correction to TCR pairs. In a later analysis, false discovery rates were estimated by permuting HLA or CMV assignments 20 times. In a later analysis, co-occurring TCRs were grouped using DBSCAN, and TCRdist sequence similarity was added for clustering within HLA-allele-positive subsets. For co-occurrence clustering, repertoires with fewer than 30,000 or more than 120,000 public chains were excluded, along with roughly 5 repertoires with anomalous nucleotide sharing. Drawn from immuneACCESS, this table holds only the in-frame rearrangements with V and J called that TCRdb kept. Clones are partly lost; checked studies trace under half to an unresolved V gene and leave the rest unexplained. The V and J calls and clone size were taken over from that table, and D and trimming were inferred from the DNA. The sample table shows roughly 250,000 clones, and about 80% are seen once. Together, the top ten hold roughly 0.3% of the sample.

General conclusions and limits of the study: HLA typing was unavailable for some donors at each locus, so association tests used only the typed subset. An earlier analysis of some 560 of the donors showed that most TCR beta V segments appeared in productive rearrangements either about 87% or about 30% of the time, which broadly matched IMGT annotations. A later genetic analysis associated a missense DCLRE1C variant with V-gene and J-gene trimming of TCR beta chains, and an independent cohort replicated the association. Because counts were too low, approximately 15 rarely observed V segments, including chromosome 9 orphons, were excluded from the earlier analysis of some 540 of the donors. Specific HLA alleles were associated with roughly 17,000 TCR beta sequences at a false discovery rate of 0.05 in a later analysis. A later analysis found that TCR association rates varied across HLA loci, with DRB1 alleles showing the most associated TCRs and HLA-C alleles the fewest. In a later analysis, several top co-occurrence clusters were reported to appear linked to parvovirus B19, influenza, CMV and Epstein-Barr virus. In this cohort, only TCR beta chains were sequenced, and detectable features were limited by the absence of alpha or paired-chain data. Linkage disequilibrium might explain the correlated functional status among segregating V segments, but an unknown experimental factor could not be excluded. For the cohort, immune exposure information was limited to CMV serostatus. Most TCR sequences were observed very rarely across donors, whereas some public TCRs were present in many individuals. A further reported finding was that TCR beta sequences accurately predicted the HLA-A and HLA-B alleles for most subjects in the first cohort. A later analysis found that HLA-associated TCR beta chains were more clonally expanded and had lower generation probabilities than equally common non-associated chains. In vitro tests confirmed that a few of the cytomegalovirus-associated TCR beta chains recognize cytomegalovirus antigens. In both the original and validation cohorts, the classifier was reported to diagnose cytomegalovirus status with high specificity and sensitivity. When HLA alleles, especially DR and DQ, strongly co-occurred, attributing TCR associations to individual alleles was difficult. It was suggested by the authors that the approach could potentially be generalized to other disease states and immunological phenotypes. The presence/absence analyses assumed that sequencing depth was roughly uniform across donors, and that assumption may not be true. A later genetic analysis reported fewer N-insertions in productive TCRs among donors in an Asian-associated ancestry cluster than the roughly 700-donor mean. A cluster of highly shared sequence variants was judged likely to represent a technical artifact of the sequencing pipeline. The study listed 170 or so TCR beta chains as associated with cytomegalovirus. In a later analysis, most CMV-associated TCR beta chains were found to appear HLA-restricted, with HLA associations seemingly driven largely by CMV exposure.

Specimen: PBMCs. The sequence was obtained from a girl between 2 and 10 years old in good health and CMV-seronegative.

DNA sequence: TGTTCCAGCAGTGGGGGCTTCCACCCAAGAGGGGCCAACGTCCTGACTTTC. This is translated as CSSSGGFHPRGANVLTF. The chain employs TRBV7-9 and TRBJ2-6; TRBD1 is a weak D gene call, 6 bases matching. The CDR3 holds 17 amino acids from the cysteine to the phenylalanine. Only the CDR3 portion is preserved as DNA: 51 bases, with reading frame beginning at the first base. CDR1 SEHNR and CDR2 FQNEAQ are derived from the germline V gene (reference sequence).